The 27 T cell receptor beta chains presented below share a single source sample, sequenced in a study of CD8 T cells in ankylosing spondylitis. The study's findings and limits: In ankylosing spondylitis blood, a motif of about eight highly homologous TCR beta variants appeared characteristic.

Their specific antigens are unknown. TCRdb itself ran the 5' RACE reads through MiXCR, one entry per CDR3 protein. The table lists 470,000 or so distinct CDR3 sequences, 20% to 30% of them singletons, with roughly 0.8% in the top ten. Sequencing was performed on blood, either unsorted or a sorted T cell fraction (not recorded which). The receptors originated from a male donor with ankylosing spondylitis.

This CDR3 is CASTGLESGTGELFF. CDR3 in DNA: TGTGCCAGCACAGGACTAGAGTCTGGGACCGGGGAGCTGTTTTTT. V and J are TRBV2 and TRBJ2-2; 7 nucleotides line up with TRBD2. The junction had 10 bases not matched to a gene; V was cut back by 7 bases and J by 5 bases. Germline V CDR1 and CDR2: SNHLY, FYNNEI. The CDR3 is 15 residues long. Full variable domain (rest looked up from reference TRBV2 and TRBJ2-2): EPEVTQTPSHQVTQMGQEVILRCVPISNHLYFYWYRQILGQKVEFLVSFYNNEISEKSEIFDDQFSVERPDGSNFTLKIRSTKLEDSAMYFCASTGLESGTGELFFGEGSRLTVL.

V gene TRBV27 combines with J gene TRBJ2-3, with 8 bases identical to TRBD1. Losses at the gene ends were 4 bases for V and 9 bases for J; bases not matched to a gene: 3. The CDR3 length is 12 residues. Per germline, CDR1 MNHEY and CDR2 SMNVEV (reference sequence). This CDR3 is CASSYDRGTQYF. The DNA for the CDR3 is TGTGCCAGCAGTTACGACAGGGGAACGCAGTATTTT.

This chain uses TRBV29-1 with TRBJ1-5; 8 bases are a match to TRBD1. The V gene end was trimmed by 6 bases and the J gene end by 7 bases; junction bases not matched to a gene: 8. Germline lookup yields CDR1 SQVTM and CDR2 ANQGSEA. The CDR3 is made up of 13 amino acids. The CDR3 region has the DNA TGCAGCGTGCAGACAGGGGATAGCCAGCCCCAGCATTTT. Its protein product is CSVQTGDSQPQHF.

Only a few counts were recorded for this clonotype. CDR3: CASSYGAGLNTEAFF. In DNA form, the CDR3 reads TGCGCCAGCAGCTACGGGGCGGGCCTAAACACTGAAGCTTTCTTT. The chain uses TRBV5-1 and TRBJ1-1; tentatively, D is TRBD1 (5 bases). V lost 3 bases to trimming and J lost 2 bases, with 14 bases between them. The CDR3 extends over 15 amino acids. Germline V lookup: CDR1 SGHRS, CDR2 YFSETQ. The entire variable domain, with the rest obtained from reference TRBV5-1 and TRBJ1-1, is as follows: KAGVTQTPRYLIKTRGQQVTLSCSPISGHRSVSWYQQTPGQGLQFLFEYFSETQRNKGNFPGRFSGRQFSNSRSEMNVSTLELGDSALYLCASSYGAGLNTEAFFGQGTRLTVV.

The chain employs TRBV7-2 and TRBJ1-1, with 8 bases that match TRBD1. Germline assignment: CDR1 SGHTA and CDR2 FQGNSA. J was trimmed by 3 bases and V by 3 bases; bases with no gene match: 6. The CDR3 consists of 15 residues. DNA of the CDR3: TGTGCCAGCAGCTTGGAAGGGGACAGGTACACTGAAGCTTTCTTT. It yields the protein CASSLEGDRYTEAFF. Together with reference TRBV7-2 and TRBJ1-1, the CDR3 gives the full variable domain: GAGVSQSPSNKVTEKGKDVELRCDPISGHTALYWYRQSLGQGLEFLIYFQGNSAPDKSGLPSDRFSAERTGGSVSTLTIQRTQQEDSAVYLCASSLEGDRYTEAFFGQGTRLTVV.

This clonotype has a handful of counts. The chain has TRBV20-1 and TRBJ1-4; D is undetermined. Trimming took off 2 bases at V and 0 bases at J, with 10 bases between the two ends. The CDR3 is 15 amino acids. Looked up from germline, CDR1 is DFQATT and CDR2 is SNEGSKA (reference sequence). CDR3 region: CSARSHTATNEKLFF. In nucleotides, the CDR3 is TGCAGTGCTAGATCCCATACTGCAACTAATGAAAAACTGTTTTTT.

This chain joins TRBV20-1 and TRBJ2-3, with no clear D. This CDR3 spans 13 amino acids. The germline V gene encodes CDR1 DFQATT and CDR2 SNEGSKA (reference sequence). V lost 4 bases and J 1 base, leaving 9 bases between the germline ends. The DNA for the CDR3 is TGCAGTGCTATCAACGTAGGCACAGATACGCAGTATTTT. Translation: CSAINVGTDTQYF.

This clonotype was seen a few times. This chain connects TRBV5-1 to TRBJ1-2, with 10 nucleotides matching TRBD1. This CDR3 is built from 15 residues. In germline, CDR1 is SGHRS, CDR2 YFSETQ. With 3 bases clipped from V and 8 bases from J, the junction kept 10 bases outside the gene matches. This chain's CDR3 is CASSSTRDRGYGYTF. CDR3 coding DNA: TGCGCCAGCAGCTCAACCCGGGACAGGGGCTACGGCTACACCTTC.

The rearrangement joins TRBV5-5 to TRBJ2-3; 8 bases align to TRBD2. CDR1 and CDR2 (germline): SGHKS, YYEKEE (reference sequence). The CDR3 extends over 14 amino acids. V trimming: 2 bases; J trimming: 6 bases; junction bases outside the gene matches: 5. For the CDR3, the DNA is TGTGCCAGCAGCTTCACTAGCGGCAAGGATACGCAGTATTTT. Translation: CASSFTSGKDTQYF.

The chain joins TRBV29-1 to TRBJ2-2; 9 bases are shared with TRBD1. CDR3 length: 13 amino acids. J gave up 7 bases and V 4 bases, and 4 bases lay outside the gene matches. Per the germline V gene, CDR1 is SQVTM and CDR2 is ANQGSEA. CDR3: CSVGTGVFGELFF. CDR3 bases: TGCAGCGTTGGGACAGGGGTTTTCGGGGAGCTGTTTTTT.

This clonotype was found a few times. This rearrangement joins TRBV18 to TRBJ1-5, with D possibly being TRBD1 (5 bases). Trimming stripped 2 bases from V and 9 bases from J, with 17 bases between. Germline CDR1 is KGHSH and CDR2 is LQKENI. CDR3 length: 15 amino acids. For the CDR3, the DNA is TGTGCCAGCTCACCAGGAGGGACGGATTCTGGGCCCCAGCATTTT. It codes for CASSPGGTDSGPQHF.

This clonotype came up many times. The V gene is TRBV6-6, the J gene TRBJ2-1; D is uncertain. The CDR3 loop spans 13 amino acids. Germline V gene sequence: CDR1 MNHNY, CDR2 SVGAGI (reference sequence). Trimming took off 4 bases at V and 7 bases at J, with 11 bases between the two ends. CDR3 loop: CASSLLYFNEQFF. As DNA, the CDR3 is TGTGCCAGCAGTTTACTATACTTTAATGAGCAGTTCTTC.

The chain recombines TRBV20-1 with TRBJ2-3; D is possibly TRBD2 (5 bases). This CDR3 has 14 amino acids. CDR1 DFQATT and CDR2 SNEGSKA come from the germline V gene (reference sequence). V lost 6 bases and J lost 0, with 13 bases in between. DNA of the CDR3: TGCAGTGCCGATTCAGCGGATAGCACAGATACGCAGTATTTT. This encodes CSADSADSTDTQYF.

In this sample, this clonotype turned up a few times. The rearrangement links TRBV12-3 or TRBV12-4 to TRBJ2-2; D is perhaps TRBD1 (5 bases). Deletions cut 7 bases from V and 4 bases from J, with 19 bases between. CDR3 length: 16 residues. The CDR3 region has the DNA TGTGCCAGCACCCCTCCAGGGATGTGGGGCACCGGGGAGCTGTTTTTT. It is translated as CASTPPGMWGTGELFF.

Written as DNA, the CDR3 is TGTGCCAGCAGCGTAGCGAGCAGCACAGATACGCAGTATTTT. Its translation: CASSVASSTDTQYF. The chain combines TRBV9 with TRBJ2-3, with D unclear. The CDR3 extends over 14 amino acids. Germline-derived CDR1 and CDR2 are SGDLS and YYNGEE. Trimming took 0 bases from V and 0 from J, leaving 5 bases between them. The variable domain in full, with the rest retrieved from reference TRBV9 and TRBJ2-3, is DSGVTQTPKHLITATGQRVTLRCSPRSGDLSVYWYQQSLDQGLQFLIQYYNGEERAKGNILERFSAQQFPDLHSELNLSSLELGDSALYFCASSVASSTDTQYFGPGTRLTVL.

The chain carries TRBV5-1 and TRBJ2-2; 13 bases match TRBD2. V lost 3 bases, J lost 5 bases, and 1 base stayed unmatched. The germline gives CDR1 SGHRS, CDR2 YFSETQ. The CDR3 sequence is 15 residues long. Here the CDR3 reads CASSWTSGRTGELFF. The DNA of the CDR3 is TGCGCCAGCAGCTGGACTAGCGGGAGAACCGGGGAGCTGTTTTTT.

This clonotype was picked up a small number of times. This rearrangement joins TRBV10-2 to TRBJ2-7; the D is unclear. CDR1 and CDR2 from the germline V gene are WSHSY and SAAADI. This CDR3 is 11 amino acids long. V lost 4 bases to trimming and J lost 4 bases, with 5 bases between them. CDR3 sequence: CASSGRYEQYV. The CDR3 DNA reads TGCGCCAGCAGTGGCAGATACGAGCAGTACGTC.

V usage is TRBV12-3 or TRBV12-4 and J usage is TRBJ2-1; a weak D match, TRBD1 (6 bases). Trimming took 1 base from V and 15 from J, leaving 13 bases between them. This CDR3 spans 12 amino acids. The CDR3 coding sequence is TGTGCCAGCAGTTTAGACGGACAGTTTCGGTTCTTC. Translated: CASSLDGQFRFF.

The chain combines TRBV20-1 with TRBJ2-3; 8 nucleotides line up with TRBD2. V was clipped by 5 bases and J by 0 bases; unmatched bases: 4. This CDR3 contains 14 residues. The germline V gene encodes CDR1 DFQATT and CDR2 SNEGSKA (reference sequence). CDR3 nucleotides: TGCAGTGCTGAAGCTAGCGGGAGCACAGATACGCAGTATTTT. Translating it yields CSAEASGSTDTQYF.

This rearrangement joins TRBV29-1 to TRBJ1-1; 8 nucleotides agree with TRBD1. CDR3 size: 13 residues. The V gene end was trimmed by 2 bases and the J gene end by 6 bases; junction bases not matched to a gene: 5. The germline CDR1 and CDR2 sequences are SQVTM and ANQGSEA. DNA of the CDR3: TGCAGCGTTGAAAACAGGGGGTCGGCTGAAGCTTTCTTT. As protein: CSVENRGSAEAFF.

This CDR3 is CASSPRGPEQFF. The CDR3 nucleotides are TGTGCCAGCAGCCCCCGGGGCCCTGAGCAGTTCTTC. This sequence joins TRBV5-4 and TRBJ2-1, with D perhaps given as TRBD1 or TRBD2 (5 bases each). The CDR3 loop spans 12 amino acids. V was pared by 4 bases and J by 9 bases, with 11 bases between. CDR1 is SGHNT and CDR2 is YYREEE in the germline V gene (reference sequence).

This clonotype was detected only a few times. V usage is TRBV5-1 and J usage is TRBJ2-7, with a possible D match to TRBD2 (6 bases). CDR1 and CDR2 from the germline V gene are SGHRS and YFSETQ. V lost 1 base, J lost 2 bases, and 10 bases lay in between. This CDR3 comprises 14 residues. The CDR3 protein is CASSLLGGAYEQYF. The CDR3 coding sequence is TGCGCCAGCAGCTTGCTTGGCGGGGCCTACGAGCAGTACTTC.

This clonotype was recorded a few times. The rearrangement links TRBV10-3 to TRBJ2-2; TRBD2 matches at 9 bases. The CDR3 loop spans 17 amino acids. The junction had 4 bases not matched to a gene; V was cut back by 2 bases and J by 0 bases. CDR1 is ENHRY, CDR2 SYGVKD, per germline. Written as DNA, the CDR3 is TGTGCCATCAGTGAGCGCTCTAGCGGGGCGAACACCGGGGAGCTGTTTTTT. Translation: CAISERSSGANTGELFF.

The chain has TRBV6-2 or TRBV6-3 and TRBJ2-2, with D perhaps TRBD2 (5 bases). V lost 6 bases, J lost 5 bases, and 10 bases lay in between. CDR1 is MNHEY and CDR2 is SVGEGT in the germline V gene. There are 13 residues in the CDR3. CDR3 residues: CASSITRTGELFF. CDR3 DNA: TGTGCCAGCAGCATCACTAGAACCGGGGAGCTGTTTTTT.

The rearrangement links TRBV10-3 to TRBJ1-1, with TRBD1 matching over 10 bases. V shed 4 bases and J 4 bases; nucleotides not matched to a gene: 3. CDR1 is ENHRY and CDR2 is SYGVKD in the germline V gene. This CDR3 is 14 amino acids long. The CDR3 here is CAISAGTGATEAFF. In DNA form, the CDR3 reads TGTGCCATCAGTGCTGGGACAGGGGCCACTGAAGCTTTCTTT.

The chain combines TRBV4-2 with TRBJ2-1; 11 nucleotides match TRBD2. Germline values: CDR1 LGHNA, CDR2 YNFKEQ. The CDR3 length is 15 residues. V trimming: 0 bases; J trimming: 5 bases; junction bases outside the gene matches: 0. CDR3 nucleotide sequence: TGTGCCAGCAGCCAAGAACTAGCGGGAGACAATGAGCAGTTCTTC. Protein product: CASSQELAGDNEQFF.

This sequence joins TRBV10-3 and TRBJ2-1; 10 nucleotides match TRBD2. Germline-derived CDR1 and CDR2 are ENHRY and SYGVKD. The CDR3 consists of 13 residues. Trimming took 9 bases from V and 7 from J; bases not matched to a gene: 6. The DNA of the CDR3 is TGTGCCATTCTAGCGGGAGAGGTGAATGAGCAGTTCTTC. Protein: CAILAGEVNEQFF.